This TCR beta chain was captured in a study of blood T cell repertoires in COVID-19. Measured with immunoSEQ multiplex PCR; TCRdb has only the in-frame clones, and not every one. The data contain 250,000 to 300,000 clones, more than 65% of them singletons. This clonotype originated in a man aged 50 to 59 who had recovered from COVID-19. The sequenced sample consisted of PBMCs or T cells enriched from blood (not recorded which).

In DNA form, the CDR3 reads TGTGCCAGCTCACCGAGACAGGGGTCGACGAACACTGAAGCTTTCTTT. Protein sequence: CASSPRQGSTNTEAFF. The chain is built from TRBV18 and TRBJ1-1; 8 bases match TRBD1. CDR3 size: 16 residues. V gave up 3 bases and J gave up 1 base; unmatched junction bases: 7. The germline V gene has CDR1 KGHSH and CDR2 LQKENI.